Sequencing of this T cell receptor (beta chain) was carried out in a study of human T cells and chemical hapten exposure. At the level of the study: Small discrepancies in pooled library volume mainly accounted for the varying TCR yields per sample.

CDR1 and CDR2 from the germline V gene are SGHRS and YFSETQ. CDR3 length equals 13 residues. With 4 bases removed from V and 4 bases from J, the gap between germline ends came to 11 bases. Study observations and caveats: High-frequency TCRs, those above 1 in 1000, stayed the same after DPC sensitization.

This clonotype has only a few counts. Its target is unknown. What the library attached to individual cDNA molecules were unique molecular identifiers. In the study's own analysis: A typical sample had 100,000 or so TCRs, with roughly 23,224 to 690,600 overall. MiXCR, run by TCRdb on the 5' RACE reads, gives a single entry per CDR3 protein. The V and J calls and clone size come from TCRdb's table, not from the authors' own analysis. This table holds 100,000 to 120,000 distinct CDR3 sequences, approximately 19% found once. The template was total RNA from unfractionated whole blood. The J gene is TRBJ1-1, the V gene TRBV5-1; D is uncertain. This sequence originates from a human donor in good health. CDR3 sequence (DNA): TGCGCCAGCAGCCGCGAAGGAGGCACTGAAGCTTTCTTT. It specifies CASSREGGTEAFF.